The 26 T cell receptor beta chains given below trace back to one sample, sequenced in a study of T cells after yellow fever vaccination. From the 5' RACE reads, TCRdb called clonotypes with MiXCR, one entry per CDR3 protein. The sample records almost 600,000 distinct CDR3 sequences, roughly 14% being singletons. The material sequenced was PBMCs, taken on the day of the yellow fever booster vaccination. The receptors were gathered from a man aged 25-40 years who received the YFV17D yellow fever vaccine.

This clonotype was seen a few times. This chain links TRBV6-1 with TRBJ2-5; either TRBD1 or TRBD2 may supply D (6 bases each). The CDR3 runs to 15 residues. The germline V gene has CDR1 MNHNS and CDR2 SASEGT. V lost 6 bases and J lost 5, with 19 bases in between. CDR3 nucleotide sequence: TGTGCCAGCAGCCACCACGGGGGCGAACGGGAGACCCAGTACTTC. Its translation: CASSHHGGERETQYF.

This clonotype turned up a few times. The genes are TRBV20-1 and TRBJ1-5, with TRBD1 matching over 9 bases. V shed 5 bases and J 0 bases; nucleotides not matched to a gene: 11. CDR3 length: 17 residues. Germline CDR1 is DFQATT and CDR2 is SNEGSKA (reference sequence). The CDR3 coding sequence is TGCAGTGCTTTACCTGGGACAGGGTTCTATAGCAATCAGCCCCAGCATTTT. Amino acid sequence: CSALPGTGFYSNQPQHF.

This clonotype was observed many times. The chain joins TRBV4-3 to TRBJ2-1, with TRBD2 identical over 10 bases. The CDR3 loop spans 16 amino acids. Germline V gene data show CDR1 as LGHNA and CDR2 as YSLEER. Unmatched junction bases numbered 8, after V lost 2 bases and J lost 7 bases. The CDR3 reads CASSQTSGDLRNEQFF. The DNA of the CDR3 is TGCGCCAGCAGCCAAACTAGCGGGGATCTACGGAATGAGCAGTTCTTC.

The rearrangement uses TRBV7-9 and TRBJ2-4, with D tentatively TRBD2 (6 bases). This CDR3 contains 14 residues. The germline V gene encodes CDR1 SEHNR and CDR2 FQNEAQ (reference sequence). Trimming stripped 2 bases from V and 6 bases from J, with 11 bases between. CDR3 sequence reads: CASSLRREGNIQYF. The CDR3 nucleotides are TGTGCCAGCAGCTTAAGGCGGGAAGGAAACATTCAGTACTTC.

This chain connects TRBV3-1 to TRBJ2-7, with 11 bases lining up with TRBD2. The germline CDR1 and CDR2 sequences are LGHDT and YNNKEL (reference sequence). The ends lost 1 base at V and 3 bases at J; junction bases unmatched: 5. This CDR3 has 16 residues. The CDR3 nucleotides are TGTGCCAGCAGCCAAGGTAGCGGGAGGGCCCTCTACGAGCAGTACTTC. It specifies CASSQGSGRALYEQYF.

This clonotype was counted between two and nine times. V and J are TRBV5-1 and TRBJ1-1; 11 bases are shared with TRBD1. Looked up from germline, CDR1 is SGHRS and CDR2 is YFSETQ. After removal of 1 base from V and 4 bases from J, the junction contained 12 bases not matched to a gene. CDR3 length equals 18 residues. CDR3 sequence: CASSLSTDRGLISTEAFF. The CDR3 bases are TGCGCCAGCAGCTTGTCCACGGACAGGGGGCTAATAAGCACTGAAGCTTTCTTT. The entire variable domain, with the rest obtained from reference TRBV5-1 and TRBJ1-1, is as follows: KAGVTQTPRYLIKTRGQQVTLSCSPISGHRSVSWYQQTPGQGLQFLFEYFSETQRNKGNFPGRFSGRQFSNSRSEMNVSTLELGDSALYLCASSLSTDRGLISTEAFFGQGTRLTVV.

This clonotype has just a few counts. CDR3 sequence (DNA): TGTGCCAGCGCTTATATGCCCGGATATGAGCAGTTCTTC. This codes for CASAYMPGYEQFF. V usage is TRBV7-3 and J usage is TRBJ2-1; D remains unclear. V was cut by 8 bases and J by 8 bases, with 16 bases left in between. CDR1 is SGHTA, CDR2 FQGTGA, per germline. The length of the CDR3 is 13 residues.

This clonotype has just a few counts. This chain links TRBV2 with TRBJ2-5; 12 bases are shared with TRBD2. The V gene end was trimmed by 4 bases and the J gene end by 0 bases; junction bases not matched to a gene: 3. Germline V gene data show CDR1 as SNHLY and CDR2 as FYNNEI. CDR3 length: 16 amino acids. The CDR3 spells CASSGGLAGNQETQYF. The CDR3 nucleotides read TGTGCCAGCAGTGGCGGACTAGCGGGAAACCAAGAGACCCAGTACTTC.

In its sample, this clonotype was seen a few times. The chain is built from TRBV20-1 and TRBJ2-7; D is unresolved. Germline loops: CDR1 DFQATT, CDR2 SNEGSKA (reference sequence). CDR3 length: 13 amino acids. The V and J ends lost 6 bases and 2 bases respectively, with 14 bases between them. The CDR3 loop reads CSATVPNPYEQYF. CDR3 nucleotide sequence: TGCAGTGCCACCGTTCCGAATCCCTACGAGCAGTACTTC.

There are a few counts of this clonotype. V gene TRBV11-2 combines with J gene TRBJ2-1; D tentatively fits TRBD1 or TRBD2 (5 bases each). The CDR3 spans 15 residues. The V end lost 6 bases, the J end lost 2 bases, and 14 bases lay between the germline ends. Germline V gene lookup returns CDR1 SGHAT and CDR2 FQNNGV. CDR3 residues: CASRGGTGTYNEQFF. CDR3 nucleotides: TGTGCCAGCAGGGGTGGGACGGGGACCTACAATGAGCAGTTCTTC. Full variable domain (outside the CDR3, taken from reference TRBV11-2 and TRBJ2-1): EAGVAQSPRYKIIEKRQSVAFWCNPISGHATLYWYQQILGQGPKLLIQFQNNGVVDDSQLPKDRFSAERLKGVDSTLKIQPAKLEDSAVYLCASRGGTGTYNEQFFGPGTRLTVL.

The J gene is TRBJ2-5, the V gene TRBV7-2; TRBD1 matches at 10 bases. The V and J ends lost 2 bases and 3 bases, in that order; junction bases with no gene match: 9. Germline-derived CDR1 and CDR2 are SGHTA and FQGNSA. CDR3 length: 17 residues. CDR3 in amino acids: CASSLRAGTGEKETQYF. The CDR3 DNA follows: TGTGCCAGCAGCTTAAGGGCAGGGACAGGGGAAAAAGAGACCCAGTACTTC.

This clonotype appeared a few times. The chain carries TRBV28 and TRBJ2-7; TRBD2 might be the D (6 bases). The germline V and J ends were trimmed by 3 bases and 4 bases, with 16 bases remaining between them. CDR1 is MDHEN, CDR2 SYDVKM, per germline. The CDR3 totals 15 residues. CDR3 in DNA: TGTGCCAGCAGTTTTGGAGGGACGATAGGGTACGAGCAGTACTTC. Its translation is CASSFGGTIGYEQYF.

The J gene is TRBJ2-5, the V gene TRBV10-3; a weak D match, TRBD2 (6 bases). This CDR3 is 15 amino acids long. The V end lost 8 bases, the J end lost 4 bases, and 20 bases lay between the germline ends. The germline V gene encodes CDR1 ENHRY and CDR2 SYGVKD. CDR3 sequence (DNA): TGTGCCATCGCACTCGGTACGGGGGTCCGAGAGACCCAGTACTTC. It translates to CAIALGTGVRETQYF.

V and J are TRBV20-1 and TRBJ2-4; D gene uncertain. Per the germline V gene, CDR1 is DFQATT and CDR2 is SNEGSKA (reference sequence). This CDR3 region has 12 residues. V lost 3 bases and J lost 11, with 14 bases in between. DNA for the CDR3: TGCAGTGCTAGCGCTCTACCGGTGTTTCAGTACTTC. Its translation is CSASALPVFQYF.

This clonotype occurred a few times. Written as DNA, the CDR3 is TGCAGCGTTGAACGGAGGGGGCACGAGACCCAGTACTTC. This translates into CSVERRGHETQYF. This chain links TRBV29-1 with TRBJ2-5; tentatively, D is TRBD1 (7 bases). Trimming pared 2 bases from V and 5 bases from J, leaving 12 bases between. Germline assignment: CDR1 SQVTM and CDR2 ANQGSEA. This CDR3 region has 13 residues.

DNA of the CDR3: TGTGCCACCAGTAAGGGACCACCGAAGGCCAATGAGCAGTTCTTC. This codes for CATSKGPPKANEQFF. This chain uses TRBV24-1 with TRBJ2-1; D may correspond to TRBD1 or TRBD2 (5 bases each). V was clipped by 6 bases and J by 6 bases, with 17 bases between them. The CDR3 runs to 15 residues. Germline CDR1 reads KGHDR; CDR2 reads SFDVKD.

This clonotype came up a few times. The CDR3 region is CASSFGGSPLYEQYF. Written as DNA, the CDR3 is TGTGCCAGCAGCTTTGGGGGGAGCCCCCTCTACGAGCAGTACTTC. V gene TRBV7-9 combines with J gene TRBJ2-7; a weak D match, TRBD2 (6 bases). Trimming removed 3 bases at V and 3 bases at J, with 15 bases between. The length of the CDR3 is 15 residues. Germline V gene data show CDR1 as SEHNR and CDR2 as FQNEAQ (reference sequence). Combining the CDR3 with reference TRBV7-9 and TRBJ2-7 gives the whole variable domain DTGVSQNPRHKITKRGQNVTFRCDPISEHNRLYWYRQTLGQGPEFLTYFQNEAQLEKSRLLSDRFSAERPKGSFSTLEIQRTEQGDSAMYLCASSFGGSPLYEQYFGPGTRLTVT.

This clonotype occurred a few times. V and J are TRBV9 and TRBJ2-4, with 14 bases lining up with TRBD2. Trimming cost V 5 bases and J 0 bases; bases outside gene matches: 7. Germline loops: CDR1 SGDLS, CDR2 YYNGEE. CDR3 length: 18 residues. CDR3 residues: CASSESGTSGGAKNIQYF. The CDR3 bases are TGTGCCAGCAGTGAATCCGGGACTAGCGGGGGAGCCAAAAACATTCAGTACTTC.

The chain carries TRBV5-1 and TRBJ2-3; the match to TRBD2 covers 11 bases. V lost 2 bases and J lost 2; bases outside the gene matches: 10. Per germline, CDR1 SGHRS and CDR2 YFSETQ. The CDR3 runs to 18 residues. This chain's CDR3 is CASSFSYRLAGLTDTQYF. Written as DNA, the CDR3 is TGCGCCAGCAGCTTCTCTTACCGACTAGCGGGGCTCACAGATACGCAGTATTTT. Supplemented by reference TRBV5-1 and TRBJ2-3, the full variable domain reads KAGVTQTPRYLIKTRGQQVTLSCSPISGHRSVSWYQQTPGQGLQFLFEYFSETQRNKGNFPGRFSGRQFSNSRSEMNVSTLELGDSALYLCASSFSYRLAGLTDTQYFGPGTRLTVL.

This clonotype was counted a few times. The chain employs TRBV6-5 and TRBJ1-2; D is ambiguous. The length of the CDR3 is 11 residues. V was clipped by 5 bases and J by 2 bases, with 3 bases between them. The germline CDR1 and CDR2 sequences are MNHEY and SVGAGI. The CDR3 spells CASSDNYGYTF. Written as DNA, the CDR3 is TGTGCCAGCAGTGACAACTATGGCTACACCTTC.

The rearrangement links TRBV12-3 or TRBV12-4 to TRBJ2-3; 7 positions match TRBD2. The CDR3 runs 15 residues. J lost 2 bases, V lost 3 bases, and 5 bases had no gene match. CDR3 residues: CASSLSSGYTDTQYF. The CDR3, as DNA: TGTGCCAGCAGTTTGTCTAGCGGATACACAGATACGCAGTATTTT.

This clonotype occurred a few times. The chain links TRBV10-2 to TRBJ2-7; 8 nucleotides agree with TRBD1. Germline V gives CDR1 WSHSY, CDR2 SAAADI. The CDR3 totals 15 residues. After removal of 4 bases from V and 3 bases from J, the junction contained 8 bases not matched to a gene. The CDR3 DNA is TGCGCCAGCAGTGCCGCTAGACAGGGGATCTACGAGCAGTACTTC. It codes for CASSAARQGIYEQYF.

Only a few counts were recorded for this clonotype. The V call is TRBV7-2, the J call TRBJ1-5; 7 bases match TRBD1. Germline V CDR1 and CDR2: SGHTA, FQGNSA. The length of the CDR3 is 17 residues. Germline trimming cut 5 bases from V and 6 bases from J; bases unmatched to any gene: 16. CDR3 nucleotide sequence: TGTGCCAGCAGCCGGGCCCCGGGACAGTCTTTAGGTCAGCCCCAGCATTTT. Its translation: CASSRAPGQSLGQPQHF.

The CDR3 DNA follows: TGCAGTGCTAGAGATCCCGGGAGGGCCTTCGCAGATACGCAGTATTTT. This sequence encodes CSARDPGRAFADTQYF. This rearrangement joins TRBV20-1 to TRBJ2-3; 8 bases are a match to TRBD2. After removal of 0 bases from V and 4 bases from J, the junction contained 9 bases not matched to a gene. The V gene's germline CDR1 is DFQATT and CDR2 SNEGSKA (reference sequence). This CDR3 has 16 amino acids.

The chain combines TRBV20-1 with TRBJ2-3; 9 positions match TRBD2. The CDR3 consists of 16 residues. V dropped 2 bases and J dropped 4; count of bases not matched to a gene: 10. Germline lookup yields CDR1 DFQATT and CDR2 SNEGSKA (reference sequence). The CDR3 DNA follows: TGCAGTGCTAGAAGTCTTAGCGGGAGTGTCGCAGATACGCAGTATTTT. Its translation: CSARSLSGSVADTQYF.

The rearrangement uses TRBV2 and TRBJ2-2, with 8 bases aligning to TRBD2. V lost 8 bases to trimming and J lost 8 bases; unmatched junction nucleotides: 10. The CDR3 runs to 14 residues. Germline loops: CDR1 SNHLY, CDR2 FYNNEI. The CDR3 DNA reads as TGTGCCAGCGCCCTGATTAGCGGGAAAGGGGAGCTGTTTTTT. Translated, it gives CASALISGKGELFF.